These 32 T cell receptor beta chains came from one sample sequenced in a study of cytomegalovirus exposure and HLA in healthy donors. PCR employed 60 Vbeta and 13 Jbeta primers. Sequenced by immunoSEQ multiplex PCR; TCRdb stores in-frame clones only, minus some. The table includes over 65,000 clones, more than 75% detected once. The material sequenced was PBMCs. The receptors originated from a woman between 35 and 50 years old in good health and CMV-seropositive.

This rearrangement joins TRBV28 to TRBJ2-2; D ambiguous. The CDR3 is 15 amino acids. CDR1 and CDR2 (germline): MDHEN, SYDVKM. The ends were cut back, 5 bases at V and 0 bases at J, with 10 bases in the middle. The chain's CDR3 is CASSLQQTNTGELFF. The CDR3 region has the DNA TGTGCCAGCAGTCTACAACAGACGAACACCGGGGAGCTGTTTTTT.

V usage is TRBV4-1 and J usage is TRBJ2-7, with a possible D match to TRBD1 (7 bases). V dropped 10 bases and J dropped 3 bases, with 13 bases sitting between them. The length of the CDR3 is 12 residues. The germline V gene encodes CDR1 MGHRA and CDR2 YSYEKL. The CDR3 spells CATHQGGYEQYF. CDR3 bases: TGCGCCACACACCAGGGGGGCTACGAGCAGTACTTC.

CDR3 sequence (DNA): TGTGCCAGCAGTTATGGCGGGAGGGACTACGAGCAGTACTTC. Its protein is CASSYGGRDYEQYF. The gene calls are TRBV6-6 and TRBJ2-5; 9 bases are shared with TRBD2. The tail of the sequence fits TRBJ2-7 better, so the J call may be wrong. The CDR3 has 14 residues. From germline, CDR1 is MNHNY and CDR2 SVGAGI (reference sequence).

The CDR3 sequence is CAWSVSGRAYEQYF. The CDR3 coding sequence is TGTGCCTGGAGTGTTAGCGGGAGGGCCTACGAGCAGTACTTC. This chain joins TRBV30 and TRBJ2-7, with 11 bases that match TRBD2. The CDR3 spans 14 residues. The V gene end was trimmed by 0 bases and the J gene end by 2 bases; junction bases not matched to a gene: 0. CDR1 is GTSNPN, CDR2 SVGIG, per germline (reference sequence).

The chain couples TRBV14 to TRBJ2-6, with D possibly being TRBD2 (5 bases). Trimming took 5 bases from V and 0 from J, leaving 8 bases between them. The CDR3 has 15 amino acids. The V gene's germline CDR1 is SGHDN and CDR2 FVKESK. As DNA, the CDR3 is TGTGCCAGCAGCTCTACTAGCTCTGGGGCCAACGTCCTGACTTTC. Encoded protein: CASSSTSSGANVLTF.

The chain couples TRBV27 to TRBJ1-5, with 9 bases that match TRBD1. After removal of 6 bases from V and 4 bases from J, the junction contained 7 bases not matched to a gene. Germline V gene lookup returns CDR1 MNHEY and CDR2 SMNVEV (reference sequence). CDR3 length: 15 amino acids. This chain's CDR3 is CASRPGQGPNQPQHF. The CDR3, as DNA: TGTGCCAGCAGACCGGGACAGGGCCCTAATCAGCCCCAGCATTTT.

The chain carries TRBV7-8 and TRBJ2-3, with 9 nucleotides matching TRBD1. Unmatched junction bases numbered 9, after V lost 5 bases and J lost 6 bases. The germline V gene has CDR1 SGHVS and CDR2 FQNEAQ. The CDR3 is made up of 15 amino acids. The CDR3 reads CASSAADRGGDTQYF. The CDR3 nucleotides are TGTGCCAGCAGCGCAGCGGACAGGGGCGGGGATACGCAGTATTTT.

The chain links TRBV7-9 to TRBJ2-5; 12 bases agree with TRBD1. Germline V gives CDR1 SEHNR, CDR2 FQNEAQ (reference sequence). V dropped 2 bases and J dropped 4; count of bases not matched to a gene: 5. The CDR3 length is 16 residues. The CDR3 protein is CASSLLGTGGLETQYF. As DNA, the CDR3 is TGTGCCAGCAGCTTACTAGGGACAGGGGGCTTAGAGACCCAGTACTTC.

The CDR3 is CASSQTTPTSGGWVGQFF. The CDR3 DNA sequence: TGTGCCAGCAGCCAAACTACTCCCACTAGCGGGGGGTGGGTAGGGCAGTTCTTC. V gene TRBV9 combines with J gene TRBJ2-1, with 12 nucleotides matching TRBD2. After removal of 4 bases from V and 12 bases from J, the junction contained 20 bases not matched to a gene. The CDR3 is made up of 18 amino acids. Germline CDR1 is SGDLS and CDR2 is YYNGEE. Together with reference TRBV9 and TRBJ2-1, the CDR3 gives the full variable domain: DSGVTQTPKHLITATGQRVTLRCSPRSGDLSVYWYQQSLDQGLQFLIQYYNGEERAKGNILERFSAQQFPDLHSELNLSSLELGDSALYFCASSQTTPTSGGWVGQFFGPGTRLTVL.

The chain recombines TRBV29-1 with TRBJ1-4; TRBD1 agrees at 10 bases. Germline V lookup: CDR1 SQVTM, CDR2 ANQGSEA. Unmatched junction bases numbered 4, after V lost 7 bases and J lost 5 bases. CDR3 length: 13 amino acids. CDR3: CSARTGGNEKLFF. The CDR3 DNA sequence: TGCAGCGCAAGGACAGGGGGGAATGAAAAACTGTTTTTT.

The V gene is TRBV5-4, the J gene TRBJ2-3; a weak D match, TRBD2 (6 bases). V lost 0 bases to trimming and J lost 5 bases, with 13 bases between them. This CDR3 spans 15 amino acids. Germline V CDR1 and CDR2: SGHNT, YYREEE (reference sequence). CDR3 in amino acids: CASSLGGNGRDTQYF. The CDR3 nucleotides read TGTGCCAGCAGCTTGGGGGGTAACGGGAGAGATACGCAGTATTTT.

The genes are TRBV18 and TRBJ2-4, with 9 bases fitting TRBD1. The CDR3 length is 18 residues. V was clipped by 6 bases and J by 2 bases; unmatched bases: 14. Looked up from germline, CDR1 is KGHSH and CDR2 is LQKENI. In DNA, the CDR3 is TGTGCCAGCTCCCGCCTTTCCCCGGGACAGGGAACCAAAAACATTCAGTACTTC. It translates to CASSRLSPGQGTKNIQYF.

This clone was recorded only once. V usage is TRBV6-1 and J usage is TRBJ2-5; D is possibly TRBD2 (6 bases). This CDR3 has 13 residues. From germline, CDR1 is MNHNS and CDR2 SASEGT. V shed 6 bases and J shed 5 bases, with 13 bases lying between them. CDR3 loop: CASRANGGETQYF. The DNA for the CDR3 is TGTGCCAGCAGGGCGAACGGAGGGGAGACCCAGTACTTC.

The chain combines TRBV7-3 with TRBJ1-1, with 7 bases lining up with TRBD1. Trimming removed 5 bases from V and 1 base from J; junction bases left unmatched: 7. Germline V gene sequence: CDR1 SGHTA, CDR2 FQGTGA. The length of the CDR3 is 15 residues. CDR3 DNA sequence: TGTGCCAGCAGCCCGACGACAGGGCCGAACACTGAAGCTTTCTTT. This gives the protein CASSPTTGPNTEAFF.

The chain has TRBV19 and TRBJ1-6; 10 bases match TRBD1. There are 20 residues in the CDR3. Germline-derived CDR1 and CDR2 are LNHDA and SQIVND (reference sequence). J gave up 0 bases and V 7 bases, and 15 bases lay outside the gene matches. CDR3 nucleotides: TGTGCCAGTACCGACAGCGGACAGGGGGGGAGGAGCTCCTATAATTCACCCCTCCACTTT. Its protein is CASTDSGQGGRSSYNSPLHF.

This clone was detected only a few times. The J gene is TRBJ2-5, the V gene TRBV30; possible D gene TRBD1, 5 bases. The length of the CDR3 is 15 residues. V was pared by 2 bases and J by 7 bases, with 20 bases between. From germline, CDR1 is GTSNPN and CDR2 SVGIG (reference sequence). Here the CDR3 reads CAWSRKGALLGTQYF. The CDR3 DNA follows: TGTGCCTGGAGTCGAAAAGGGGCATTATTGGGGACCCAGTACTTC.

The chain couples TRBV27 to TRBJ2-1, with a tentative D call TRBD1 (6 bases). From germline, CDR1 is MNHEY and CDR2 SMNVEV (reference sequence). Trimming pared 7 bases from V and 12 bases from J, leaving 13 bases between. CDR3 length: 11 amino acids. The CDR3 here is CASTETGRQFF. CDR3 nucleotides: TGTGCCAGCACCGAAACAGGGAGGCAGTTCTTC.

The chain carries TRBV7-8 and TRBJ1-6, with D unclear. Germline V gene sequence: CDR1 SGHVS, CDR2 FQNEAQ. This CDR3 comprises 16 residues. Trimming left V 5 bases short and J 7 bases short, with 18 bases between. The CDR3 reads CASSAPSGLLNSPLHF. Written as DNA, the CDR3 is TGTGCCAGCAGCGCCCCGTCGGGATTACTAAATTCACCCCTCCACTTT.

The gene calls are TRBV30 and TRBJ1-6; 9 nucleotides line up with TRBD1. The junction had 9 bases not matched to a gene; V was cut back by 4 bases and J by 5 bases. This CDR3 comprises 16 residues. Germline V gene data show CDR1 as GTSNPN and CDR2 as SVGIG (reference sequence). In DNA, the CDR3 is TGTGCCTGGACCGCCCGCCGGGACAGGGATAATTCACCCCTCCACTTT. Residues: CAWTARRDRDNSPLHF.

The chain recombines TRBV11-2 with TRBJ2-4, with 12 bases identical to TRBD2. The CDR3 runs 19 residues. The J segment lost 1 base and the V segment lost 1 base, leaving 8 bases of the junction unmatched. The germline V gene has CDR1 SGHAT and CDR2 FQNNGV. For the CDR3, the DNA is TGTGCCAGCAGCTTAGTTGGGCTAGCGGGAGGGGAGGCCAAAAACATTCAGTACTTC. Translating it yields CASSLVGLAGGEAKNIQYF.

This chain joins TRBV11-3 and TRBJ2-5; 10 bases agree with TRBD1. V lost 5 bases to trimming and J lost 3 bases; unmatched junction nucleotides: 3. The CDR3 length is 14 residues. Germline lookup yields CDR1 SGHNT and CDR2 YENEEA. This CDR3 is CASSPGTGEETQYF. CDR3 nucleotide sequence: TGTGCCAGCAGCCCCGGGACAGGGGAAGAGACCCAGTACTTC.

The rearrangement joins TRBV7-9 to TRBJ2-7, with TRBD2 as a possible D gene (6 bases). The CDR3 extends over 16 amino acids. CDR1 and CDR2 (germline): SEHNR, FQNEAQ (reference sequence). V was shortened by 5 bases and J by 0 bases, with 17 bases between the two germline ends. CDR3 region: CASSGTGTQISYEQYF. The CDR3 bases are TGTGCCAGCAGCGGCACCGGGACTCAAATCTCCTACGAGCAGTACTTC. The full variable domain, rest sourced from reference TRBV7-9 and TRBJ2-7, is DTGVSQNPRHKITKRGQNVTFRCDPISEHNRLYWYRQTLGQGPEFLTYFQNEAQLEKSRLLSDRFSAERPKGSFSTLEIQRTEQGDSAMYLCASSGTGTQISYEQYFGPGTRLTVT.

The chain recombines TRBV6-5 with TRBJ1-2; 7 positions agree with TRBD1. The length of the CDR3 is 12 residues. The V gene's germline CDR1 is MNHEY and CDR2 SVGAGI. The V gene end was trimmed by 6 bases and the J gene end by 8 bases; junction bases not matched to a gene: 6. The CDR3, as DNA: TGTGCCAGCAGCCCTACACAGGGGGGCTACACCTTC. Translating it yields CASSPTQGGYTF.

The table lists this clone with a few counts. CDR3 sequence (DNA): TGTGCCAGCAGCCCGGGTTTTTACACTGAAGCTTTCTTT. This translates into CASSPGFYTEAFF. The chain links TRBV7-9 to TRBJ1-1; D is ambiguous. Germline CDR1 SEHNR, CDR2 FQNEAQ (reference sequence). With 5 bases removed from V and 3 bases from J, the gap between germline ends came to 10 bases. The CDR3 spans 13 residues.

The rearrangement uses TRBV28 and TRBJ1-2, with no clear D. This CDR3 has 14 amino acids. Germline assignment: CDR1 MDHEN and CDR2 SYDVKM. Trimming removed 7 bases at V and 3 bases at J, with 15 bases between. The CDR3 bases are TGTGCCAGCACCCCGGTACAGAGGGACTATGGCTACACCTTC. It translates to CASTPVQRDYGYTF.

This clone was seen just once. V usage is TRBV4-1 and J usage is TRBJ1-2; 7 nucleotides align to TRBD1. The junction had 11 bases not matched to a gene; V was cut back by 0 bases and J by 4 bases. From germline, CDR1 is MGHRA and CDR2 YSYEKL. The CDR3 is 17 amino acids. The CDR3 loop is CASSQDRFVAGGYGYTF. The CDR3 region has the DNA TGCGCCAGCAGCCAAGATCGATTCGTGGCAGGGGGCTATGGCTACACCTTC.

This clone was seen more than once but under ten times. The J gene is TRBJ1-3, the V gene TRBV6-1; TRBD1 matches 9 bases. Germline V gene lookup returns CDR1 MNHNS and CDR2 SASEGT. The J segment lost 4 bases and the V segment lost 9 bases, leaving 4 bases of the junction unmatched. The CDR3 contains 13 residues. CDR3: CASDRGNGNTIYF. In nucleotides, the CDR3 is TGTGCCAGTGACAGGGGGAACGGAAACACCATATATTTT.

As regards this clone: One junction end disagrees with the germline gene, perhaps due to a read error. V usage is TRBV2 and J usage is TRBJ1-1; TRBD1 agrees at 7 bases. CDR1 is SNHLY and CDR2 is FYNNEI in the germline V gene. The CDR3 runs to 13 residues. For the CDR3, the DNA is TGTGCCAGCAGGGAAGGGACAGCCATTGAAGCTTTCTTT. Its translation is CASREGTAIEAFF.

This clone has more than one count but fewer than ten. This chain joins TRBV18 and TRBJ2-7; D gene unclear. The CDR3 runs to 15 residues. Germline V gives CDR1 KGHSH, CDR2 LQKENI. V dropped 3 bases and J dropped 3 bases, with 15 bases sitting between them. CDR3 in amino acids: CASSPPEWPDYEQYF. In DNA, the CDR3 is TGTGCCAGCTCACCGCCAGAATGGCCCGACTACGAGCAGTACTTC.

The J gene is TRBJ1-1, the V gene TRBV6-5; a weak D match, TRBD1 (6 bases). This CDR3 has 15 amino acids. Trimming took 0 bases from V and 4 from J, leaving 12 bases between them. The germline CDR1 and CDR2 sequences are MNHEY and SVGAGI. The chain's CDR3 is CASSYSMGAITEAFF. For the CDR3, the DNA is TGTGCCAGCAGTTACTCGATGGGGGCGATCACTGAAGCTTTCTTT.

Here the CDR3 DNA reads TGTGCCACCAGCAGAGGGGGCGGGAGTAGGTACAATGAGCAGTTCTTC. As protein: CATSRGGGSRYNEQFF. This sequence joins TRBV15 and TRBJ2-1; 7 bases are shared with TRBD2. The CDR3 length is 16 residues. V was pared by 1 base and J by 4 bases, with 7 bases of the junction left unmatched. CDR1 is LNHNV, CDR2 YYDKDF, per germline (reference sequence). Filled out from reference TRBV15 and TRBJ2-1, the complete variable domain reads DAMVIQNPRYQVTQFGKPVTLSCSQTLNHNVMYWYQQKSSQAPKLLFHYYDKDFNNEADTPDNFQSRRPNTSFCFLDIRSPGLGDTAMYLCATSRGGGSRYNEQFFGPGTRLTVL.

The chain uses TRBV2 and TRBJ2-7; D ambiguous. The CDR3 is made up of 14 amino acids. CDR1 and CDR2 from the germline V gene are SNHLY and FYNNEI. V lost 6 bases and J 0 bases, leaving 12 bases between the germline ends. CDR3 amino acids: CASRVTQVSYEQYF. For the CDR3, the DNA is TGTGCCAGCAGAGTGACCCAGGTCTCCTACGAGCAGTACTTC.